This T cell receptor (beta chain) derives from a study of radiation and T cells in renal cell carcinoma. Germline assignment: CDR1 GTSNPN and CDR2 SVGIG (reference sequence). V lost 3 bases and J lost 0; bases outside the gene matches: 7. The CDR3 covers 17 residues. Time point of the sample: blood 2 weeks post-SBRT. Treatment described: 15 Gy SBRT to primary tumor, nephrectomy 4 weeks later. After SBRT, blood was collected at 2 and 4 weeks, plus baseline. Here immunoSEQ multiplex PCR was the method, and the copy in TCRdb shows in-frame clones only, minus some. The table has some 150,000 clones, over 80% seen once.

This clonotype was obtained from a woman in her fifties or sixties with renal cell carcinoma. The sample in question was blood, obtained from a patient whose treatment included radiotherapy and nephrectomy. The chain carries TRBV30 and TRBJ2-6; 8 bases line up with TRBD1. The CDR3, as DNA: TGTGCCTGGAGCCGGGACAGGATATTCTCTGGGGCCAACGTCCTGACTTTC. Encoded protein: CAWSRDRIFSGANVLTF. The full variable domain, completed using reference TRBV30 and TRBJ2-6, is SQTIHQWPATLVQPVGSPLSLECTVEGTSNPNLYWYRQAAGRGLQLLFYSVGIGQISSEVPQNLSASRPQDRQFILSSKKLLLSDSGFYLCAWSRDRIFSGANVLTFGAGSRLTVL.